A single T cell receptor (beta chain) is shown here with its context. Its antigen is unidentified. The data derive from a study of T cell responses to AZD1222 COVID-19 vaccine. CDR3 length: 14 amino acids. Germline V CDR1 and CDR2: SGDLS, YYNGEE. J gave up 7 bases and V 3 bases, and 2 bases lay outside the gene matches. Assay: immunoSEQ multiplex PCR; the TCRdb copy retains only in-frame clones and omits some. The profile shows roughly 150,000 clones, 80% to 90% of them singletons. Notes on the study in general: At study baseline, merely more than 5 AZD1222 recipients were seropositive. CD4 TCRs covered the whole spike, strongest at regions 160-218 and 743-854. Two doses of AZD1222 preceded a rise in Spike-specific TCR breadth and depth. Females made up more of the donors, who were largely white British, and clonal diversity may have come out too low.

The TCR sequence derives from an adult in good health. This chain connects TRBV9 to TRBJ1-4; 11 bases agree with TRBD1. Sequenced material: peripheral blood, taken on day 0 of AZD1222 vaccination. The CDR3 bases are TGTGCCAGCAGCGCAGGGACAGGGGGTGAAAAACTGTTTTTT. Protein: CASSAGTGGEKLFF.